A single T cell receptor beta chain is shown here with its context. Its antigen remains undetermined. No per-base quality is available; no much larger clone lies one base away. These data are taken from a study of T cells in Graves' hyperthyroidism and ophthalmopathy (dated by TCRdb to the late 2010s). For context, the study as a whole: Peripheral blood was sampled at the time of initial diagnosis, prior to any treatment. The roughly 100 discovery patients were randomly divided into training and test sets at a 7:3 ratio. The study also compared thyroid tissue and blood T-cell repertoires from about six Graves' hyperthyroidism patients. Prospective prediction of ophthalmopathy was tested in an independent validation cohort of 18 to 20 hyperthyroidism patients and some 17 patients who later progressed to ophthalmopathy. To identify TCR V-J signatures that set the groups apart, the researchers used a discovery cohort of 100 patients, made up of roughly 45 with Graves' ophthalmopathy and 57 with stable Graves' hyperthyroidism. After blood sampling, hyperthyroidism patients were treated with methimazole at a starting dose of 30 mg daily, and ophthalmopathy patients were treated with high-dose intravenous methylprednisolone. The paper describes TCR Vbeta CDR3 sequencing of roughly 130 peripheral blood samples, made up of roughly 45 ophthalmopathy patients, 70 to 75 hyperthyroidism patients and 17 progressor patients.

In the ophthalmopathy patients, disease was moderately to severely active, with a Clinical Activity Score of 3 or more, a NOSPECS grade of 4 or more, and a duration of less than 3 months. Any patient with an uncontrolled infection, another autoimmune disease, pregnancy or lactation was excluded. Clinical symptoms, serum thyroxine and TRAb, thyroid ultrasound, and orbital computed tomography formed the basis for the diagnoses. Ficoll-Paque density gradient centrifugation was used to isolate PBMCs from 8 to 10 ml of fresh peripheral blood. Total RNA was extracted with Trizol reagent, and quality was checked on an Agilent 2100 Bioanalyzer. Overall results and qualifications from the work: No statistical method was used to set the sample size in advance, and investigators knew the group allocation. Blood samples also contained most of the expanded thyroid clonotypes (frequency above 0.001), which suggests that blood repertoires may reflect thyroid immune responses. A model built on a 13 V-J signature distinguished ophthalmopathy from stable hyperthyroidism, reaching 85% to 90% sensitivity and around 81% specificity in cross-validation and 80%/75% in testing. During validation, the model predicted progression to ophthalmopathy a median of approximately 6 months ahead of onset, with 70.59% sensitivity and 72.22% specificity.

TCR beta CDR3 regions were amplified from RNA transcripts. The TCR CDR3 was subjected to a first round of RT-PCR using the HTBI primer set and the Qiagen OneStep RT-PCR kit. Libraries were constructed in a second round of multiplex PCR, after which size selection and purification were performed. Sequencing of the libraries was done on an Illumina HiSeq2000 using paired-end 100 bp reads. Per the source publication's procedure: SOAPnuke was used to process the raw data, removing reads that contained adapters or uncalled bases, had a mean Phred below 15, or lacked an exact match to the constant primer or identifier. COPE v1.2.5 was used to merge the high-quality paired reads, and each unique nucleotide sequence was defined as a clonotype. MiTCR v1.1 was used to align the clonotypes against IMGT TRBV, TRBD and TRBJ reference segments. Analysis was restricted to V-J combinations with a frequency above 0.0001, which covered roughly 99% of repertoires. A TCS score was defined as the ratio of F50 (clonal expansion) to E x V (chaos), with BLOSUM62-based TCRdist applied between CDR3 peptides within each V-J. Welch's t-statistics and random forest reduced just over 500 V-J features to 10 to 15, which were used in a naive Bayes classifier (R e1071). TCRdb passed the public sequencing reads through fastp at Q25 and MiXCR, retaining productive beta sequences. Each CDR3 protein gets just one entry, which takes the most common genes and DNA from the rows behind it. In this record, the V and J calls reflect TCRdb's handling and not the investigators' own analysis. In all, the sample holds fewer than 500,000 distinct CDR3 sequences, and roughly 15% of those were seen once. Jointly, the top ten make up around 19% of the sample.

The CDR3 covers 13 residues, taking in both the cysteine and the phenylalanine. This entry keeps only the CDR3 DNA: 39 bases, framed from base 1. The V end loses 4 bases and the J end loses 4 bases, and a stretch of 9 bases separates them. In the germline V gene (reference sequence), CDR1 corresponds to LNHDA and CDR2 to SQIVND. This TCR derives from a woman aged 25 to 39 with Graves' ophthalmopathy. The rearranged chain carries TRBV19 and TRBJ2-3, and perhaps TRBD1 as D gene, on 5 matching bases. Sequences were obtained from blood. The sequence in DNA is TGTGCCAGTAGTAGGGGCAATGCAGATACGCAGTATTTT. Translation gives CASSRGNADTQYF.